This is a list of T cell receptor beta chains from one sample in a study of blood T cell repertoires in COVID-19. Repertoires were generated with immunoSEQ multiplex PCR, while TCRdb's copy carries only in-frame clones and drops some. Here the sample spans 260,000 or so clones, about four fifths being singletons. The specimen was PBMCs or T cells enriched from blood (not recorded which). The origin of the receptors is a woman between 40 and 55 years old who had been exposed to COVID-19. Each CDR3 is given with its conserved first and last residue. A D gene is named only where the DNA matches it firmly. Some rows have no size entry. The others give once, few or many, or a class for an expanded clone.

len: 14; j_gene: TRBJ1-1; v_gene: TRBV3-1/TRBV3-2; d_gene: .; abundance: .; CDR3nt: TGTGCCAGCAGCCCGAGGGGGTATGACACTGAAGCTTTCTTT; CDR3aa: CASSPRGYDTEAFF
len: 13; j_gene: TRBJ1-2; v_gene: TRBV2; d_gene: TRBD1; abundance: few; CDR3nt: TGTGCCAGCAGTATTGACAGGGACTATGGCTACACCTTC; CDR3aa: CASSIDRDYGYTF
len: 15; j_gene: TRBJ1-2; v_gene: TRBV19; d_gene: .; abundance: .; CDR3nt: TGTGCCAGTACCCCAAACGCGGGGACCAACTATGGCTACACCTTC; CDR3aa: CASTPNAGTNYGYTF
len: 13; j_gene: TRBJ1-6; v_gene: TRBV7-9; d_gene: .; abundance: .; CDR3nt: TGTGCCAGCAGAGAGGGGAGGCTCAATATCCTCCACTTT; CDR3aa: CASREGRLNILHF
len: 15; j_gene: TRBJ1-4; v_gene: TRBV7-9; d_gene: .; abundance: .; CDR3nt: TGTGCCAGCAGCTTAGGGGTAGCGATTAATGAAAAACTGTTTTTT; CDR3aa: CASSLGVAINEKLFF
len: 11; j_gene: TRBJ1-1; v_gene: TRBV11-2; d_gene: .; abundance: few; CDR3nt: TGTGCCAGCAGCTCCCCGACTGAAGCTTTCTTT; CDR3aa: CASSSPTEAFF
len: 14; j_gene: TRBJ2-7; v_gene: TRBV28; d_gene: TRBD1; abundance: .; CDR3nt: TGTGCCAGCTTCCCGGACAGGGGGCACGACGAGCAGTACTTC; CDR3aa: CASFPDRGHDEQYF
len: 16; j_gene: TRBJ2-3; v_gene: TRBV13; d_gene: TRBD2; abundance: .; CDR3nt: TGTGCCAGCAGCTTAGGAGTCGGGGGGGTCTCAGATACGCAGTATTTT; CDR3aa: CASSLGVGGVSDTQYF
len: 15; j_gene: TRBJ1-2; v_gene: TRBV19; d_gene: TRBD1; abundance: .; CDR3nt: TGTGCCAGTAGTATGTTGGGACAGGGTGACTATGGCTACACCTTC; CDR3aa: CASSMLGQGDYGYTF
len: 16; j_gene: TRBJ2-7; v_gene: TRBV6-1; d_gene: TRBD1; abundance: .; CDR3nt: TGTGCCAGCAGTGATGGGTATTTTGACAGGGTGTACGAGCAGTACTTC; CDR3aa: CASSDGYFDRVYEQYF
len: 17; j_gene: TRBJ2-1; v_gene: TRBV13; d_gene: TRBD1; abundance: .; CDR3nt: TGTGCCAGCAGCTTAGGCATAGGGGGCACGTCCTACAATGAGCAGTTCTTC; CDR3aa: CASSLGIGGTSYNEQFF
len: 14; j_gene: TRBJ2-7; v_gene: TRBV9; d_gene: TRBD1; abundance: .; CDR3nt: TGTGCCAGCAGCCCTCAGACAGGGCACTACGAGCAGTACTTC; CDR3aa: CASSPQTGHYEQYF
len: 15; j_gene: TRBJ1-1; v_gene: TRBV5-6; d_gene: TRBD1; abundance: .; CDR3nt: TGTGCCAGCAGCTTGGTAGGGACAGGGGGCACTGAAGCTTTCTTT; CDR3aa: CASSLVGTGGTEAFF
len: 15; j_gene: TRBJ1-4; v_gene: TRBV14; d_gene: .; abundance: .; CDR3nt: TGTGCCAGCGGCCCGAGCCAGGGTTATAATGAAAAACTGTTTTTT; CDR3aa: CASGPSQGYNEKLFF
len: 14; j_gene: TRBJ2-7; v_gene: TRBV23-1; d_gene: .; abundance: .; CDR3nt: TGCGCCAGCAGTCAATCTCTCAGGGGCTACGAGCAGTACTTC; CDR3aa: CASSQSLRGYEQYF
len: 13; j_gene: TRBJ2-5; v_gene: TRBV7-9; d_gene: .; abundance: .; CDR3nt: TGTGCCAGCAGCCGAGCGATCGGGGAGACCCAGTACTTC; CDR3aa: CASSRAIGETQYF
len: 13; j_gene: TRBJ2-7; v_gene: TRBV5-4; d_gene: .; abundance: .; CDR3nt: TGTGCCAGCAGTTTCAGGGGATCGGACGAGCAGTACTTC; CDR3aa: CASSFRGSDEQYF
len: 13; j_gene: TRBJ1-1; v_gene: TRBV18; d_gene: TRBD1; abundance: .; CDR3nt: TGTGCCAGCTCAGGGACAGGGACCACTGAAGCTTTCTTT; CDR3aa: CASSGTGTTEAFF
len: 14; j_gene: TRBJ1-6; v_gene: TRBV6-5; d_gene: .; abundance: .; CDR3nt: TGTGCCAGCAGTCCCGAAAAACAGGGTTCACCCCTCCACTTT; CDR3aa: CASSPEKQGSPLHF
len: 17; j_gene: TRBJ2-4; v_gene: TRBV4-1; d_gene: TRBD2; abundance: .; CDR3nt: TGCGCCAGCAGCCAGATAGCGGGGGGGCAAGCCAAAAACATTCAGTACTTC; CDR3aa: CASSQIAGGQAKNIQYF
len: 15; j_gene: TRBJ1-5; v_gene: TRBV19; d_gene: TRBD1; abundance: .; CDR3nt: TGTGCCAGTAGCGGGACAGCGACAAGTAATCAGCCCCAGCATTTT; CDR3aa: CASSGTATSNQPQHF
len: 14; j_gene: TRBJ2-7; v_gene: TRBV19; d_gene: TRBD2; abundance: .; CDR3nt: TGTGCCAGTAGTTTAGCGGGGGGCGACTACGAGCAGTACTTC; CDR3aa: CASSLAGGDYEQYF